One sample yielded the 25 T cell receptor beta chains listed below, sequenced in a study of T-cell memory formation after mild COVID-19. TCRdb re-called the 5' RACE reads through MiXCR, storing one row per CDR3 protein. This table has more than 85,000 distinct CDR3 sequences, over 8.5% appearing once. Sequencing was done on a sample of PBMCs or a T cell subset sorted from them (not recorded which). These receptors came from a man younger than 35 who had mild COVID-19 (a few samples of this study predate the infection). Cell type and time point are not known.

The CDR3 nucleotides are TGTGCCAGCAGCTTATCCGTCAGACCTCGTTCACCCCTCCACTTT. It specifies CASSLSVRPRSPLHF. V usage is TRBV7-2 and J usage is TRBJ1-6; D gene unclear. The CDR3 sequence is 15 residues long. The V end was cut by 2 bases, the J end by 9 bases, with 14 bases between. The germline V gene encodes CDR1 SGHTA and CDR2 FQGNSA. The whole variable domain, remainder taken from reference TRBV7-2 and TRBJ1-6, is GAGVSQSPSNKVTEKGKDVELRCDPISGHTALYWYRQSLGQGLEFLIYFQGNSAPDKSGLPSDRFSAERTGGSVSTLTIQRTQQEDSAVYLCASSLSVRPRSPLHFGNGTRLTVT.

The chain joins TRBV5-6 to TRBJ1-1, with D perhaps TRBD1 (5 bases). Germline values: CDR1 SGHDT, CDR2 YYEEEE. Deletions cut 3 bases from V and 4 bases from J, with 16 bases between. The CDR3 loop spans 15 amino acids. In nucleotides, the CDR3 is TGTGCCAGCAGCTCGGAATCGGGGGAAGGCACTGAAGCTTTCTTT. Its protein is CASSSESGEGTEAFF. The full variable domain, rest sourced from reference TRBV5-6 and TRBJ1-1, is DAGVTQSPTHLIKTRGQQVTLRCSPKSGHDTVSWYQQALGQGPQFIFQYYEEEERQRGNFPDRFSGHQFPNYSSELNVNALLLGDSALYLCASSSESGEGTEAFFGQGTRLTVV.

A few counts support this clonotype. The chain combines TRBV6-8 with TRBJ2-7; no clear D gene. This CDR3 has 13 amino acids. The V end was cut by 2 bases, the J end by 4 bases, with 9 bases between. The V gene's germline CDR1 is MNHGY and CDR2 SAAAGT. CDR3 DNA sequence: TGTGCCAGCAGTTACCAAGGAGCATACGAGCAGTACGTC. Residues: CASSYQGAYEQYV.

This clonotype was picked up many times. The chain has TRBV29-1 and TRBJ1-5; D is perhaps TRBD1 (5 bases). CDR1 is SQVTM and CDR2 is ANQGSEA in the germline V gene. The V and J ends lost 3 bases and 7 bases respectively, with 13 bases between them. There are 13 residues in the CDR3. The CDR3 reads CSVEVRENQPQHF. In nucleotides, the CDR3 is TGCAGCGTTGAGGTCAGGGAGAACCAGCCCCAGCATTTT.

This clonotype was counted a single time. CDR3 sequence reads: CASSLGEEQYF. In DNA, the CDR3 is TGTGCCAGCAGTTTAGGGGAGGAGCAGTACTTC. The V gene is TRBV28, the J gene TRBJ2-7, with D tentatively TRBD2 (5 bases). The CDR3 spans 11 residues. Trimming pared 2 bases from V and 7 bases from J, leaving 6 bases between. Germline CDR1 and CDR2: MDHEN and SYDVKM.

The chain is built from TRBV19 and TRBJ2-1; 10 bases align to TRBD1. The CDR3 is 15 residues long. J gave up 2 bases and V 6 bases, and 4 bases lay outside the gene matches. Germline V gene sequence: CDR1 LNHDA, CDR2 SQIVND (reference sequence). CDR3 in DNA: TGTGCCAGTAGGCGGACAGGGGGTCCCTACAATGAGCAGTTCTTC. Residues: CASRRTGGPYNEQFF.

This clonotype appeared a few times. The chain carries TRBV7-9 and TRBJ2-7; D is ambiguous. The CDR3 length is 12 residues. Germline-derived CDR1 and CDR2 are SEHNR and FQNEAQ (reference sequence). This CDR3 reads CASSLGQRPPHV. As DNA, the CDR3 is TGTGCCAGCAGCTTAGGACAAAGGCCCCCCCACGTC.

In DNA, the CDR3 is TGCGCCAGCAGCTCCGGGACAGGGTCCCTCTACGAGCAGTACGTC. Translation gives CASSSGTGSLYEQYV. The chain carries TRBV5-1 and TRBJ2-7, with 9 nucleotides matching TRBD1. The CDR3 spans 15 residues. The germline CDR1 and CDR2 sequences are SGHRS and YFSETQ. V lost 3 bases, J lost 3 bases, and 7 bases stayed unmatched.

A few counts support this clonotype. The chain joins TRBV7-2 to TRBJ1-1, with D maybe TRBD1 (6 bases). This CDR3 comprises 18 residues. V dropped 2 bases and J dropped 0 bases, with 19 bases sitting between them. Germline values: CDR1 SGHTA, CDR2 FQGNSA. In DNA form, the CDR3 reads TGTGCCAGCAGCTTAAGCCTGACAGGCGGGTTCATGAACACTGAAGCTTTCTTT. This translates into CASSLSLTGGFMNTEAFF.

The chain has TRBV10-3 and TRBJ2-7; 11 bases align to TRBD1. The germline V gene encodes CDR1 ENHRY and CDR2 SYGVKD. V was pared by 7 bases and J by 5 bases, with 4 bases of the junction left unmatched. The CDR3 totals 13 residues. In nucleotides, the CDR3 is TGTGCCATCAATCGGGACAGGGGGGACGAGCAGTACGTC. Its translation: CAINRDRGDEQYV.

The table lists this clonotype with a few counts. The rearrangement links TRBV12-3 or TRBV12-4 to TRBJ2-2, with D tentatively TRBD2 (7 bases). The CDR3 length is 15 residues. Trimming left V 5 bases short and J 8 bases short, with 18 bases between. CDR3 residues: CASSPFGGRAGELFF. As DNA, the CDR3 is TGTGCCAGCAGTCCCTTCGGGGGGCGAGCGGGGGAGCTGTTTTTT.

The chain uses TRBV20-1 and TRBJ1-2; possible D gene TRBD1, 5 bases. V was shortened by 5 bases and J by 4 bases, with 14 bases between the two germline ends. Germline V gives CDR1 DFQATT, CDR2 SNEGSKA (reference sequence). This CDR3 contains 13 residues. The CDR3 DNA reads TGCAGTGCTGGACTTGGAGGGGCCTATGGCTACACCTTC. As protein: CSAGLGGAYGYTF.

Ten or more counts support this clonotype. The CDR3 loop reads CATSRYFQRALAYEQYF. In nucleotides, the CDR3 is TGTGCCACCAGCAGGTATTTTCAGCGGGCCCTTGCCTACGAGCAGTACTTC. V and J are TRBV15 and TRBJ2-7; maybe TRBD2 (6 bases). The CDR3 runs 17 residues. Trimming removed 3 bases from V and 2 bases from J, with 20 bases in between. Germline V gene lookup returns CDR1 LNHNV and CDR2 YYDKDF (reference sequence).

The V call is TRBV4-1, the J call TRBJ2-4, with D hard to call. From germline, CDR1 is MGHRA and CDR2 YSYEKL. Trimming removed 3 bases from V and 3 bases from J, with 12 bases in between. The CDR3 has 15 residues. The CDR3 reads CASSHGPDSKNIQYF. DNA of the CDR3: TGCGCCAGCAGCCATGGGCCTGATAGCAAAAACATTCAGTACTTC.

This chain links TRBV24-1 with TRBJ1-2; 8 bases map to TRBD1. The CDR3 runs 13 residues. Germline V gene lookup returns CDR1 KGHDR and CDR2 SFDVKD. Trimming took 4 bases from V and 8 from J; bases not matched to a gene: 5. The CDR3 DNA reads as TGTGCCACCAGTGAACCCAGGGGGCACGGCTACACCTTC. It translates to CATSEPRGHGYTF.

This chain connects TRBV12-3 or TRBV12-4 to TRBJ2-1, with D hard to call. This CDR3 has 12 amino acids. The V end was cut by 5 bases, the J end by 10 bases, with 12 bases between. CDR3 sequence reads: CASSAGGREQFF. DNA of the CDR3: TGTGCCAGCAGTGCTGGTGGGCGCGAGCAGTTCTTC.

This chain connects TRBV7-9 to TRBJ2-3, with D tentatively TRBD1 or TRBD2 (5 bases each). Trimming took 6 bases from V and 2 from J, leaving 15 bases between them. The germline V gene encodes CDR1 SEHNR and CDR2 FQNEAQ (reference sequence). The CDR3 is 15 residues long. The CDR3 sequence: CASRSGLFHTDTQYF. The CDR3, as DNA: TGTGCCAGCAGGTCGGGGCTATTCCACACAGATACGCAGTATTTT.

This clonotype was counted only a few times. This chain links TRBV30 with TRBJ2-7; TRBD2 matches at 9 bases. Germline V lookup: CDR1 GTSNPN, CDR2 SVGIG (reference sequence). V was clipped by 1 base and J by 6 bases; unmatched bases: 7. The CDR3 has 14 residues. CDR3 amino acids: CAWSASGVPLEQYF. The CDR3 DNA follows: TGTGCCTGGAGTGCTAGCGGGGTTCCCCTCGAGCAGTACTTC.

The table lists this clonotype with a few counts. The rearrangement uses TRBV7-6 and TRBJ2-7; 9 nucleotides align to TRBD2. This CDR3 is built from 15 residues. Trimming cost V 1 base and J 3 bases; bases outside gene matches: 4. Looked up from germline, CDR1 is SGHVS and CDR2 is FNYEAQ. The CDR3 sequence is CASSLGGGGGYEQYV. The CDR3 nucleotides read TGTGCCAGCAGCTTAGGTGGCGGGGGGGGCTACGAGCAGTACGTC.

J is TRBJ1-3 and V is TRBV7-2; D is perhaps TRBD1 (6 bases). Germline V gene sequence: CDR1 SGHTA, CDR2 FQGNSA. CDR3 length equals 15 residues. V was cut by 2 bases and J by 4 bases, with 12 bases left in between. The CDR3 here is CASSLLGGSGNTIYF. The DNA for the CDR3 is TGTGCCAGCAGCTTACTGGGGGGCTCAGGAAACACCATATATTTT.

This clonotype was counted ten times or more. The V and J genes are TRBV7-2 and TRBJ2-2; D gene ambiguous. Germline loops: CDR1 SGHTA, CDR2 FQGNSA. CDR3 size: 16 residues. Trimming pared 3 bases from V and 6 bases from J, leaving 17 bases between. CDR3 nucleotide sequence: TGTGCCAGCAGCTTTTTGTTCCCAGGTTCGGCCGGGGAGCTGTTTTTT. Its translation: CASSFLFPGSAGELFF.

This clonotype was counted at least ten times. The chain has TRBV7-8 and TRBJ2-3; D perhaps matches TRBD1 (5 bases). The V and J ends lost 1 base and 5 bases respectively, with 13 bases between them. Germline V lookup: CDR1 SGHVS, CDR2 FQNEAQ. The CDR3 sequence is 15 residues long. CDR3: CASSLVPDREDTQYF. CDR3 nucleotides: TGTGCCAGCAGCTTAGTCCCAGACAGAGAAGATACGCAGTATTTT.

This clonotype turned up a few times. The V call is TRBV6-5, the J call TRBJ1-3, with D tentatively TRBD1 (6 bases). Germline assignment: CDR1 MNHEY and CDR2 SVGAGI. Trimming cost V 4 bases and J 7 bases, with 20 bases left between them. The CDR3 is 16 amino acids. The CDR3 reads CASSFGTGISGNTIYF. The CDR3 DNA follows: TGTGCCAGCAGTTTCGGCACAGGGATCAGTGGGAACACCATATATTTT.

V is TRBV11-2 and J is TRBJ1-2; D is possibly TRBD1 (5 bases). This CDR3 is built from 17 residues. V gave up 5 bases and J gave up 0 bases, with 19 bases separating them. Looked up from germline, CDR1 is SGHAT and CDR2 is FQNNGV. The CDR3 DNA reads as TGTGCCAGCAGCCAAGATGGAACAGGCGGTACTAACTATGGCTACACCTTC. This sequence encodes CASSQDGTGGTNYGYTF.

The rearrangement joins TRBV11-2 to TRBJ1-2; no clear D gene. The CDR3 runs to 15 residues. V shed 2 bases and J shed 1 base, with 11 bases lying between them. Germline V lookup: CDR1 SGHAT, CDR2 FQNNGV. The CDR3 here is CASSLRGSSNYGYTF. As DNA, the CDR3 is TGTGCCAGCAGCTTAAGAGGAAGTAGTAACTATGGCTACACCTTC.